This TCR beta chain was identified in a study of blood T cell repertoires in COVID-19. Study summary: Material from acute and convalescent COVID-19 was sourced from the United States, Italy and Spain. In each case, the material was cDNA or gDNA derived from T cells, B-cell-depleted T cells, or PBMCs.

This CDR3 region has 19 residues. V was shortened by 5 bases and J by 2 bases, with 22 bases between the two germline ends. Germline lookup yields CDR1 MDHEN and CDR2 SYDVKM. This clone showed up just a few times. Authors' data handling: Amplified reference gene primers provided the basis for estimating nucleated cell counts. The data were produced by immunoSEQ multiplex PCR, yet TCRdb's version contains in-frame clones alone and is incomplete. That table is the source of V, J and clone size, and D and trimming were worked out from the DNA. The sample lists 39,000 or so clones, 80% to 90% occurring once.

This chain uses TRBV28 with TRBJ2-6; possible D gene TRBD1, 6 bases. Sequenced input: peripheral blood. The clonotype comes from a man in his sixties in a cohort sampled during active COVID-19. CDR3 amino acids: CASSVQQGAVLTGANVLTF. DNA of the CDR3: TGTGCCAGCAGTGTGCAACAGGGCGCGGTTTTAACTGGGGCCAACGTCCTGACTTTC.